The clone carrying this TCR beta chain was observed a single time. The antigen remains unidentified. The entry originates in a study of OX40 agonist ivuxolimab in advanced cancers. The wider study: With a range of 23 to 79, age averaged approximately 60 years, and 65% to 85% were male.

This table comes from immunoSEQ multiplex PCR, and its TCRdb copy is limited to in-frame clones, with some not included. Counted here are nearly 95,000 clones, roughly 94% occurring once; the ten biggest clones make up roughly 2.6%. CDR3 length: 16 residues. Germline CDR1 SQVTM, CDR2 ANQGSEA. Trimming left V 0 bases short and J 5 bases short, with 19 bases between. The study, taken as a whole, reports: Dose levels from 0.1 to 3.0 mg/kg saw CD4+ and CD8+ blood T cells expand clonally by week 6. CD4+ T cells averaged fewer expanded clones than CD8+ T cells.

This sequence was found in an adult with an advanced solid tumor such as melanoma, head and neck, liver or kidney cancer. The V call is TRBV29-1, the J call TRBJ2-5; D uncertain. The sample consisted of CD4+ or CD8+ T cells sorted from blood, taken in a trial of the OX40 agonist ivuxolimab. Here the CDR3 DNA reads TGCAGCGTTGAAGATGGTCTAGTGACGGAAGAGGAGACCCAGTACTTC. This sequence encodes CSVEDGLVTEEETQYF.